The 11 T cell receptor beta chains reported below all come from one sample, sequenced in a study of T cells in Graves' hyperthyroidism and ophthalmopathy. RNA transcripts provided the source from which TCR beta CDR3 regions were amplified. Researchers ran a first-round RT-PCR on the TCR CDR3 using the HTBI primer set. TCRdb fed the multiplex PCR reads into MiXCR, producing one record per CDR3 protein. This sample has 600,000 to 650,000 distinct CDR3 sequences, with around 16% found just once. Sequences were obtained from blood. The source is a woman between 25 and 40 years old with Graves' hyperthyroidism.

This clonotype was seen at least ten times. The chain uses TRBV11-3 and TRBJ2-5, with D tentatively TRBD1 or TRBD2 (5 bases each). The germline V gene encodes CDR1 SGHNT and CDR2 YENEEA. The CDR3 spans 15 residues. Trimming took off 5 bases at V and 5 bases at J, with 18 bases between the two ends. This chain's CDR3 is CASSPWDQQWETQYF. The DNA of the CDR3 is TGTGCCAGCAGCCCCTGGGACCAGCAGTGGGAGACCCAGTACTTC.

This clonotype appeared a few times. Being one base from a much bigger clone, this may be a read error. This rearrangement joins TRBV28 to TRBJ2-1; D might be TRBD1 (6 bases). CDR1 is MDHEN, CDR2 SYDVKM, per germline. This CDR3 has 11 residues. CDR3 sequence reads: CACRKQGEQFF. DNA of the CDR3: TGTGCCTGCAGGAAACAGGGTGAGCAGTTCTTC.

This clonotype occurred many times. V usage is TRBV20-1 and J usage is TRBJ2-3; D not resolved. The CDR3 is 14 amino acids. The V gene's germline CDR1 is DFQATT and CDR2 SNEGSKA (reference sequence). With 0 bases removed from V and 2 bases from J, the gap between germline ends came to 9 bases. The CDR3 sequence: CSARDPIHTDTQYF. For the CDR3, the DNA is TGCAGTGCTAGAGACCCAATACACACAGATACGCAGTATTTT.

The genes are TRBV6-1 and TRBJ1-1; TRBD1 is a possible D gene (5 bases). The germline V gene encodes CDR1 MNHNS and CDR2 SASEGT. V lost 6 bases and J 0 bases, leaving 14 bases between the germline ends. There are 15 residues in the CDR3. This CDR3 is CASRPPSGVNTEAFF. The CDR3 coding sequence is TGTGCCAGCAGGCCCCCTTCGGGGGTGAACACTGAAGCTTTCTTT.

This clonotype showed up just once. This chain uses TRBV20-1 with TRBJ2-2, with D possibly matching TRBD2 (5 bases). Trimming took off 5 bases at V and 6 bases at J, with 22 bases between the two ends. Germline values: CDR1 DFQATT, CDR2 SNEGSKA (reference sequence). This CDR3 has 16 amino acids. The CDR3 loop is CSAAPGAGPSPGELFF. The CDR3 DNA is TGCAGTGCTGCCCCCGGCGCGGGTCCGAGCCCCGGGGAGCTGTTTTTT.

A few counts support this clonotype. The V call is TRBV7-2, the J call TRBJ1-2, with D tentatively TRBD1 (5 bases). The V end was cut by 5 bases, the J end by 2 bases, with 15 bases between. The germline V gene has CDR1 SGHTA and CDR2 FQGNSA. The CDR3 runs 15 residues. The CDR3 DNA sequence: TGTGCCAGCAGCCTCGACAGCTCCAGCAACTATGGCTACACCTTC. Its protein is CASSLDSSSNYGYTF.

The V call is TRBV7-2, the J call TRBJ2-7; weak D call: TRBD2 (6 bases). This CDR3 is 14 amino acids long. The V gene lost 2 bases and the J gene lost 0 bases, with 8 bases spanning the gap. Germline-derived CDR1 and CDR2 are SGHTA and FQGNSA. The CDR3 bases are TGTGCCAGCAGCTTACTAGCGAGCTCCTACGAGCAGTACTTC. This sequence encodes CASSLLASSYEQYF.

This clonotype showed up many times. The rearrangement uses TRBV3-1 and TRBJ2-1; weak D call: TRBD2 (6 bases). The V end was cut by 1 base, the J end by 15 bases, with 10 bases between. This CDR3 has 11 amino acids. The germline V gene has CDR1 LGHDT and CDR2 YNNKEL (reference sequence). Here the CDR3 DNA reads TGTGCCAGCAGCCAAGGACTAGTACCGTTCTTC. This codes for CASSQGLVPFF.

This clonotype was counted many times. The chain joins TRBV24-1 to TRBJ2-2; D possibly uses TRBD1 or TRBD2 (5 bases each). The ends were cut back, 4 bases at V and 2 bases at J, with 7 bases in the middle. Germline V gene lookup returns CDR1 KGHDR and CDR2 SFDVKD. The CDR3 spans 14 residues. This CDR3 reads CATSEWDNTGELFF. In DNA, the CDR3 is TGTGCCACCAGTGAGTGGGACAACACCGGGGAGCTGTTTTTT.

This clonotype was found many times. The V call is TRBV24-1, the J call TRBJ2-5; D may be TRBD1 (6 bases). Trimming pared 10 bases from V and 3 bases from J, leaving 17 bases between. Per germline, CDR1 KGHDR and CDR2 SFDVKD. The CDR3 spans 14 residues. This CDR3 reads CATAHRGGKETQYF. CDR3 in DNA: TGTGCCACTGCCCACCGAGGGGGAAAAGAGACCCAGTACTTC.

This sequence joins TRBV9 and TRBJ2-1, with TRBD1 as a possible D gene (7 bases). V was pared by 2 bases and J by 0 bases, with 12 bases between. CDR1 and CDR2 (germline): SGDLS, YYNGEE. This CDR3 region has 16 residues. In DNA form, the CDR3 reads TGTGCCAGCAGCGTGGCGGGACAGAGCTCCTACAATGAGCAGTTCTTC. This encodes CASSVAGQSSYNEQFF.